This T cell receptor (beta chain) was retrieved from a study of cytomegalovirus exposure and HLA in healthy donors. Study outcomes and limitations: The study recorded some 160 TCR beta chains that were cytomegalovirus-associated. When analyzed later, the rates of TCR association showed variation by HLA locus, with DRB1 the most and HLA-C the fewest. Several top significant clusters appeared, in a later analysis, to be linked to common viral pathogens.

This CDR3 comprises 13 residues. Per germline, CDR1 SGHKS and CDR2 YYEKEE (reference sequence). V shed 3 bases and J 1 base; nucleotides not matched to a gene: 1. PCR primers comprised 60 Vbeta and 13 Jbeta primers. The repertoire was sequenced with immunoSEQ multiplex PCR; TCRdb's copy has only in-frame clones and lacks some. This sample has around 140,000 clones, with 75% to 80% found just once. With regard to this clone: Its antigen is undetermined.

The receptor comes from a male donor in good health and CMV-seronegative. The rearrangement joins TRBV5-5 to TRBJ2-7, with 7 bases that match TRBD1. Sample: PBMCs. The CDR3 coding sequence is TGTGCCAGCAGCTCGACAGGGTCCTACGAGCAGTACTTC. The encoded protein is CASSSTGSYEQYF.